This T cell receptor (beta chain) was identified during a study of blood T cells in healthy people across ages. The use of a sample-barcoded 5' primer and a J-beta primer mix characterized a second PCR of about 6 to 12 cycles. TCRdb fed the 5' RACE reads into MiXCR, producing one record per CDR3 protein. The sample has some 640,000 distinct CDR3 sequences; about 30% are singletons. The sample holds a few counts of this clonotype. The donors, healthy Caucasians from Russia, were aged roughly 6 to 100. Germline V gene data show CDR1 as SGHRS and CDR2 as YFSETQ. This CDR3 has 16 residues. The V gene end was trimmed by 1 base and the J gene end by 8 bases; junction bases not matched to a gene: 12.

Sequencing was carried out using blood. The receptor was derived from a woman of 80 years or more in good health. The chain uses TRBV5-1 and TRBJ2-1; 7 nucleotides match TRBD2. The CDR3 is CASSLTGRGIGDEQFF. The CDR3 region has the DNA TGCGCCAGCAGCTTGACGGGGCGGGGGATTGGGGATGAGCAGTTCTTC.